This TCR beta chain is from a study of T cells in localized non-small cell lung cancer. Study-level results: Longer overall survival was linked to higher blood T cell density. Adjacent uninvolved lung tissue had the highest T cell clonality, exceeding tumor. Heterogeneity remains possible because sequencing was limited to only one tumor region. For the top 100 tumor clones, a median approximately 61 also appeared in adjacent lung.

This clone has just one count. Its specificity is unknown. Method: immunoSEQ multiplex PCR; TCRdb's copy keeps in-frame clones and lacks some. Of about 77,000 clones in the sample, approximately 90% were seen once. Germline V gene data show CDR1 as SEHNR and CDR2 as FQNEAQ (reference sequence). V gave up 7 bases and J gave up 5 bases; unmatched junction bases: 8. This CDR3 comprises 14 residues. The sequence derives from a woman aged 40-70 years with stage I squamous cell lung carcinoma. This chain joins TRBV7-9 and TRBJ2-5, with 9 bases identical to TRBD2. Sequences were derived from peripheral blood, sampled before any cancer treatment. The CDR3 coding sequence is TGTGCCAGCATGGGGCGGGGGGGCGTCGAGACCCAGTACTTC. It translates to CASMGRGGVETQYF.